The 10 T cell receptor beta chains below all came from one sample that was sequenced in a study of cytomegalovirus exposure and HLA in healthy donors. The PCR was carried out with 60 Vbeta primers and 13 Jbeta primers. This table comes from immunoSEQ multiplex PCR, and its TCRdb copy is limited to in-frame clones, with some not included. The table includes under 65,000 clones, around 82% detected once. The sample comprised PBMCs. Source of these receptors: a woman under 30 in good health and CMV-seronegative.

The chain has TRBV28 and TRBJ1-5, with TRBD1 matching over 9 bases. V lost 3 bases, J lost 6 bases, and 9 bases stayed unmatched. CDR3 length: 16 residues. Germline V gene sequence: CDR1 MDHEN, CDR2 SYDVKM. The CDR3 DNA reads as TGTGCCAGCAGTTTGTGGGGACAGGGAATCGGTCAGCCCCAGCATTTT. Its protein is CASSLWGQGIGQPQHF.

Written as DNA, the CDR3 is TGTGCCAGCAGCTTAGGAACGGGGTTCACCGGGGAGCTGTTTTTT. Its translation: CASSLGTGFTGELFF. V is TRBV7-9 and J is TRBJ2-2, with D possibly matching TRBD2 (5 bases). V dropped 1 base and J dropped 4 bases, with 10 bases sitting between them. Germline V gene data show CDR1 as SEHNR and CDR2 as FQNEAQ (reference sequence). The CDR3 extends over 15 amino acids.

V gene TRBV27 combines with J gene TRBJ2-7; 7 bases line up with TRBD2. CDR1 is MNHEY, CDR2 SMNVEV, per germline (reference sequence). CDR3 length: 15 residues. V lost 0 bases, J lost 9 bases, and 11 bases stayed unmatched. The CDR3 DNA reads TGTGCCAGCAGTTTATCTTGGCCTCGGGGGGTGGGGCAGTACTTC. Its translation is CASSLSWPRGVGQYF.

This chain joins TRBV5-1 and TRBJ2-3, with TRBD2 identical over 15 bases. V lost 0 bases and J lost 4; bases outside the gene matches: 9. CDR1 and CDR2 from the germline V gene are SGHRS and YFSETQ. CDR3 length: 19 amino acids. CDR3 loop: CASSLAPGTSGRYSDTQYF. The CDR3 DNA reads TGCGCCAGCAGCTTGGCCCCAGGGACTAGCGGGAGGTATTCAGATACGCAGTATTTT.

This chain joins TRBV5-1 and TRBJ1-5; tentatively, D is TRBD1 (6 bases). The CDR3 extends over 15 amino acids. The V and J ends lost 4 bases and 3 bases respectively, with 14 bases between them. The V gene's germline CDR1 is SGHRS and CDR2 YFSETQ. CDR3 nucleotide sequence: TGCGCCAGCAGCATGGGTGGACAGCCCAATCAGCCCCAGCATTTT. It yields the protein CASSMGGQPNQPQHF.

The CDR3, as DNA: TGTGCCAGCAGCCCCCGGGGTTCCGCCTACAATGAGCAGTTCTTC. Translating gives CASSPRGSAYNEQFF. The chain carries TRBV7-9 and TRBJ2-1; D is possibly TRBD2 (5 bases). CDR3 length: 15 residues. Looked up from germline, CDR1 is SEHNR and CDR2 is FQNEAQ (reference sequence). V lost 5 bases and J lost 2, with 13 bases in between.

The rearrangement joins TRBV30 to TRBJ1-2, with 9 positions matching TRBD1. The CDR3 runs to 15 residues. The V gene's germline CDR1 is GTSNPN and CDR2 SVGIG (reference sequence). Germline trimming cut 1 base from V and 7 bases from J; bases unmatched to any gene: 10. Here the CDR3 reads CAWSGPGQGRSGYTF. In DNA form, the CDR3 reads TGTGCCTGGAGTGGTCCGGGACAGGGAAGATCTGGCTACACCTTC.

The chain recombines TRBV5-4 with TRBJ2-5; D gene unclear. This CDR3 contains 14 residues. CDR1 is SGHNT, CDR2 YYREEE, per germline (reference sequence). V lost 1 base and J lost 1, with 8 bases in between. CDR3 coding DNA: TGTGCCAGCAGCTTGCAACAGCTCCAAGAGACCCAGTACTTC. This encodes CASSLQQLQETQYF.

The chain has TRBV6-6 and TRBJ1-1; 7 positions agree with TRBD1. CDR1 is MNHNY, CDR2 SVGAGI, per germline (reference sequence). The junction had 5 bases not matched to a gene; V was cut back by 2 bases and J by 8 bases. The CDR3 extends over 13 amino acids. The CDR3 is CASSYRDREEAFF. In nucleotides, the CDR3 is TGTGCCAGCAGTTACCGCGACAGGGAGGAAGCTTTCTTT.

V is TRBV7-9 and J is TRBJ1-2; D remains unclear. The CDR3 has 13 residues. Germline CDR1 is SEHNR and CDR2 is FQNEAQ (reference sequence). Deletions cut 5 bases from V and 7 bases from J, with 14 bases between. This CDR3 reads CASSSDPRRGYTF. The DNA of the CDR3 is TGTGCCAGCAGCAGCGACCCCCGCCGTGGCTACACCTTC.